This TCR beta chain was sequenced during a study of monozygotic twins with inflammatory bowel disease. Whole-study results and caveats: Healthy co-twins exceeded IBD patients in TCRbeta diversity as measured by inverse Simpson.

The CDR3 extends over 13 amino acids. Germline V CDR1 and CDR2: GTSNPN, SVGIG (reference sequence). About this clonotype: What it recognizes is unknown.

No DNA is given; TCRdb re-called the 5' RACE reads and lists each CDR3 protein once. The sample shows more than 300,000 distinct CDR3 sequences, and 2% to 3% sits with its ten largest clones. The TCR comes from a human donor with ulcerative colitis or Crohn's disease, or a healthy co-twin of an affected twin (not recorded which). Material for sequencing was blood. The V call is TRBV30, the J call TRBJ1-1; TCRdb names TRBD1, which stays unverified in the absence of DNA. The CDR3 is CAWSVSRGTEAFF.